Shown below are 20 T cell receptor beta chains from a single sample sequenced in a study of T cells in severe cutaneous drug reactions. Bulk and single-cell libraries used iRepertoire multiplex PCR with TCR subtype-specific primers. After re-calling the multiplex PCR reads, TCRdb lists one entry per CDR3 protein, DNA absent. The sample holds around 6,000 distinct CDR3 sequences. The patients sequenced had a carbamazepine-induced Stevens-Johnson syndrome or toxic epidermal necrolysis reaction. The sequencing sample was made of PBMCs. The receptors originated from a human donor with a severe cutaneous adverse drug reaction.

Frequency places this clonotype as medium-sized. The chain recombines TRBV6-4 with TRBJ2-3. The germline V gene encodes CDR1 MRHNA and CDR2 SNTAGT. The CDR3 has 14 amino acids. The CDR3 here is CASSDSPEADTQYF.

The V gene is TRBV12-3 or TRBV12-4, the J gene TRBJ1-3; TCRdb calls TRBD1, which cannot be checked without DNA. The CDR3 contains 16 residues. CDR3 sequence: CASSQPGGDSGNTIYF.

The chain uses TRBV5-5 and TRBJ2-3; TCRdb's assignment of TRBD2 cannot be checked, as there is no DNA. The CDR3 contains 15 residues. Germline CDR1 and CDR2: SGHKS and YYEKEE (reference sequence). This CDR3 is CASSHPGLAMDTQYF.

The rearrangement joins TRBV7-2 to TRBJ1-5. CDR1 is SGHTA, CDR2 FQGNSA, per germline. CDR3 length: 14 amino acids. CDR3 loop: CASRVAGSNQPQHF.

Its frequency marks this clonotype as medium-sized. The CDR3 reads CASSLKSYTEAFF. V usage is TRBV28 and J usage is TRBJ1-1. The CDR3 consists of 13 residues. CDR1 and CDR2 from the germline V gene are MDHEN and SYDVKM.

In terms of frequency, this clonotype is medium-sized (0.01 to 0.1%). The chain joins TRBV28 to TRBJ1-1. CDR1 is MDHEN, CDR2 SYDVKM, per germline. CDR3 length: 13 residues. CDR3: CASSVISPVEAFF.

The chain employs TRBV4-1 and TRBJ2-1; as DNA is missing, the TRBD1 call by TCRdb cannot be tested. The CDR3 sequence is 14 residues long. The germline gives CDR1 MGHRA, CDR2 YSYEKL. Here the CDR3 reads CASSQEGQSNEQFF.

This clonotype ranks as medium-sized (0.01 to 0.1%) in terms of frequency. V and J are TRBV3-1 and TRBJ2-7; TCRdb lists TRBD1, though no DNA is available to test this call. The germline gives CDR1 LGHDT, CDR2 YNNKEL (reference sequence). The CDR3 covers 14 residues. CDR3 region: CASSHRPGSYEQYF.

This CDR3 is CASSLTGAYNEQFF. This sequence joins TRBV5-4 and TRBJ2-1; TCRdb's D call, TRBD1, is unchecked because there is no DNA. The CDR3 consists of 14 residues. The germline V gene encodes CDR1 SGHNT and CDR2 YYREEE (reference sequence). Looking up the rest from reference TRBV5-4 and TRBJ2-1 gives the full variable domain: ETGVTQSPTHLIKTRGQQVTLRCSSQSGHNTVSWYQQALGQGPQFIFQYYREEENGRGNFPPRFSGLQFPNYSSELNVNALELDDSALYLCASSLTGAYNEQFFGPGTRLTVL.

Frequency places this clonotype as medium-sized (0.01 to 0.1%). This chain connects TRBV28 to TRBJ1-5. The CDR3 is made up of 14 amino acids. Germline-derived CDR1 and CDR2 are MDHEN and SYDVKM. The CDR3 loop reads CASSLKGSNQPQHF. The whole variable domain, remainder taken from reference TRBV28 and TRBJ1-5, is DVKVTQSSRYLVKRTGEKVFLECVQDMDHENMFWYRQDPGLGLRLIYFSYDVKMKEKGDIPEGYSVSREKKERFSLILESASTNQTSMYLCASSLKGSNQPQHFGDGTRLSIL.

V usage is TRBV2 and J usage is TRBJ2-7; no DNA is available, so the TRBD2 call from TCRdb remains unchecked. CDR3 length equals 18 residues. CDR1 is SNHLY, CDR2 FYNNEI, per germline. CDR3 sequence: CASRLTTGLAGGLYEQYF.

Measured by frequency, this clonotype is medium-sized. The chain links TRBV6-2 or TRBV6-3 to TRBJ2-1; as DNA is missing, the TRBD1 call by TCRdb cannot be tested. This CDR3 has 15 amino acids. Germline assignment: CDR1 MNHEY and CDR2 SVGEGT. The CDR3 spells CASSVPGRDRNEQFF.

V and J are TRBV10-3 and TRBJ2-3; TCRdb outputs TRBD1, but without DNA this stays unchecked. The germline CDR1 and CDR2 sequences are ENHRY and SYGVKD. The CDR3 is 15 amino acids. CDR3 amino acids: CAISGRDRGTDTQYF.

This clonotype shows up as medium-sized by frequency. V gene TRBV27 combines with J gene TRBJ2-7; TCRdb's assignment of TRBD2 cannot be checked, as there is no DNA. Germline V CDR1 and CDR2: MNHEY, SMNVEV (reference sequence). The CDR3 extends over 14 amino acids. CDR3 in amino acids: CASSYSGSEYEQYF.

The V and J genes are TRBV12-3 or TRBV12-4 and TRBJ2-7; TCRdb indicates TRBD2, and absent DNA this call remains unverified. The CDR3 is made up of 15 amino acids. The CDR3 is CASTLTSGSPSEQYF.

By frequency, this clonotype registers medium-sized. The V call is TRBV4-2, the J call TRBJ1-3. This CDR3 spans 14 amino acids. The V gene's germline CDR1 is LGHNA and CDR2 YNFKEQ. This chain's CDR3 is CASSQVGSGNTIYF.

CDR3 in amino acids: CASRTNYPGTGTNTGELFF. This rearrangement joins TRBV19 to TRBJ2-2; TCRdb's D call, TRBD1, is unchecked because there is no DNA. The CDR3 is 19 amino acids. Germline-derived CDR1 and CDR2 are LNHDA and SQIVND (reference sequence). Supplemented by reference TRBV19 and TRBJ2-2, the full variable domain reads DGGITQSPKYLFRKEGQNVTLSCEQNLNHDAMYWYRQDPGQGLRLIYYSQIVNDFQKGDIAEGYSVSREKKESFPLTVTSAQKNPTAFYLCASRTNYPGTGTNTGELFFGEGSRLTVL.

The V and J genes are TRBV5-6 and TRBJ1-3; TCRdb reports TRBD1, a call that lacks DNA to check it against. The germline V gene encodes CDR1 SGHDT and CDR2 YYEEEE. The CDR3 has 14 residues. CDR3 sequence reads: CASSWTGSGNTIYF.

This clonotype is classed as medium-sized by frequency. The CDR3 loop is CASTLERGTEAFF. The chain uses TRBV7-3 and TRBJ1-1; TCRdb's D call of TRBD1 is untestable without DNA. This CDR3 is built from 13 residues. Germline V lookup: CDR1 SGHTA, CDR2 FQGTGA.

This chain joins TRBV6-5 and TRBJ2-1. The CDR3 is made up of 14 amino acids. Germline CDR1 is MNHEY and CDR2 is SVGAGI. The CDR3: CASSYSKYYNEQFF.